The sequence of this T cell receptor beta chain was determined in a study of molecular identifiers for immune sequencing clone quantification. Whole-study findings and limits: Barcode-sharing identical TCR molecules could underestimate highly expanded clone sizes.

Regarding this clonotype: What it binds is not known. A single base separates this from a much larger clone, so it may be a read error.

TCRdb called the PCR reads again in MiXCR, with one record for every CDR3 protein. The top ten clones hold 0.65% to 0.75% of a sample with around 320,000 distinct CDR3 sequences, over 20% of them seen once. Germline V CDR1 and CDR2: DFQATT, SNEGSKA (reference sequence). CDR3 size: 15 residues. Sequencing used naive CD8+ T cells from blood, with Jurkat cell RNA spiked in. Subset meaning: FACS-sorted CD8+CD4-CCR7+CD45RA+ naive T cells. V gene TRBV20-1 combines with J gene TRBJ1-5; the D gene is possibly TRBD1 (5 bases). The source of this sequence is a human donor in good health. Some libraries in this study had Jurkat cell RNA spiked in. The CDR3 region has the DNA TGCAGTGCTAGAGATTCGGGGCAGGGCGATCAGCCCCGGCATTTT. This translates into CSARDSGQGDQPRHF.